This T cell receptor beta chain was identified in a study of blood T cell repertoires in COVID-19. Study-wide background: The analysed material was cDNA or gDNA that came from T cells, B-cell-depleted T cells, or PBMCs.

Seattle patient enrollment occurred during active infection, with longitudinal follow-up thereafter. Here immunoSEQ multiplex PCR was the method, and the copy in TCRdb shows in-frame clones only, minus some. Of just over 300,000 clones in the sample, 89% are singletons; the top ten hold 1.5% to 2%. CDR1 and CDR2 from the germline V gene are MGHRA and YSYEKL. V dropped 3 bases and J dropped 6; count of bases not matched to a gene: 3. The CDR3 is made up of 14 amino acids. This TCR derives from a woman aged 25 to 39 with COVID-19, enrolled during active disease. The sample comprised peripheral blood. This rearrangement joins TRBV4-1 to TRBJ1-5; 9 nucleotides line up with TRBD1. The CDR3 nucleotides read TGCGCCAGCAGCCAGGGACAGGGCCTTCAGCCCCAGCATTTT. The encoded protein is CASSQGQGLQPQHF.